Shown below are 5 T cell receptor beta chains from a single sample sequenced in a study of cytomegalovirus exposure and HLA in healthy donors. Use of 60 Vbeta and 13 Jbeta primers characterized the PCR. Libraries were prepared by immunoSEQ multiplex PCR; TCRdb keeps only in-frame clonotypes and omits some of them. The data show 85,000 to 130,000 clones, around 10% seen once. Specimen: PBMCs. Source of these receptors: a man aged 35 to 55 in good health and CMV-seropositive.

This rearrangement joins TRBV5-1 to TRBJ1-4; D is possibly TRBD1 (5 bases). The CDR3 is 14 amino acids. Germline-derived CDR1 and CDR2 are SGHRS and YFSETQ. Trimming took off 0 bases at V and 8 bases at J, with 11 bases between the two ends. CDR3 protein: CASSLGQGGEKLFF. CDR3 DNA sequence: TGCGCCAGCAGCTTGGGGCAGGGTGGCGAAAAACTGTTTTTT.

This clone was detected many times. CDR3 sequence reads: CASSMRGSEQYF. CDR3 DNA sequence: TGTGCCAGTAGTATGCGAGGGTCCGAGCAGTACTTC. The chain carries TRBV19 and TRBJ2-7, with D perhaps TRBD2 (5 bases). CDR3 length: 12 amino acids. Trimming shortened V by 3 bases and J by 6 bases, and 9 bases separated the two germline ends. Germline V gene sequence: CDR1 LNHDA, CDR2 SQIVND (reference sequence).

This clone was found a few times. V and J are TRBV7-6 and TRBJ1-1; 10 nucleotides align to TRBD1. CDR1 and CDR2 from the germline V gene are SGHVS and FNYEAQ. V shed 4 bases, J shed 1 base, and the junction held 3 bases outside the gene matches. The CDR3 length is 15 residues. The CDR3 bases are TGTGCCAGCAGCTCCCGACAGGGGGCGAACACTGAAGCTTTCTTT. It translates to CASSSRQGANTEAFF.

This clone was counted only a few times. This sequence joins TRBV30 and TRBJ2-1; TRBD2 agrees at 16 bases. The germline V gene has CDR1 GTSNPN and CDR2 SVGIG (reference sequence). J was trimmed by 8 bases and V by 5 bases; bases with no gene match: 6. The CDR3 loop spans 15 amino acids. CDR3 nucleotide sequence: TGTGCCTGGGTTGGGACTAGCGGGAGGGCCGATGAGCAGTTCTTC. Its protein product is CAWVGTSGRADEQFF.

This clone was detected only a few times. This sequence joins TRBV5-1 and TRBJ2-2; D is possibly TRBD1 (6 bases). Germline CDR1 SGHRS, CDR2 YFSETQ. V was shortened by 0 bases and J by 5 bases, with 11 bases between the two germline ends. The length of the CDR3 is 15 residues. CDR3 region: CASSLGSRGTGELFF. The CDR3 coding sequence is TGCGCCAGCAGCTTGGGCTCCAGGGGTACCGGGGAGCTGTTTTTT.